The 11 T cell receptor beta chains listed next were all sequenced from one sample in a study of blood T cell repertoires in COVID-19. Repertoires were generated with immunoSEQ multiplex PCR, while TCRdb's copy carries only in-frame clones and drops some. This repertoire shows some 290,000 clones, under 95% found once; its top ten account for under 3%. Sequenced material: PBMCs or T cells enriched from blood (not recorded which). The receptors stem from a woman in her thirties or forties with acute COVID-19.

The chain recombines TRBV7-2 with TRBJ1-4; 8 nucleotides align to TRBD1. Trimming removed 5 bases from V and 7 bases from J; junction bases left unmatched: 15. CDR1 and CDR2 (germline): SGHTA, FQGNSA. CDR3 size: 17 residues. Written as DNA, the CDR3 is TGTGCCAGCAGCCGGACAGGGCTTATTTCGCTGGGTGAAAAACTGTTTTTT. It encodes CASSRTGLISLGEKLFF.

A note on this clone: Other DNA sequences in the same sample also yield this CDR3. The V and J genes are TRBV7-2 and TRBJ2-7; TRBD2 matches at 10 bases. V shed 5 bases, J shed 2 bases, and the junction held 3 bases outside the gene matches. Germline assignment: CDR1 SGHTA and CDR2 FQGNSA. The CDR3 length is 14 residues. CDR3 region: CASSRTSGTYEQYF. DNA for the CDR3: TGTGCCAGCAGCAGGACTAGCGGTACCTACGAGCAGTACTTC.

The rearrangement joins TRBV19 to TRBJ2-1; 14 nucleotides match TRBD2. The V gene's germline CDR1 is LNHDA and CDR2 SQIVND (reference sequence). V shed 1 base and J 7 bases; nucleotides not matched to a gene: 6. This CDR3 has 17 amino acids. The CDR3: CASSIGGLAGVANEQFF. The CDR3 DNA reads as TGTGCCAGTAGTATAGGGGGACTAGCGGGAGTGGCGAATGAGCAGTTCTTC.

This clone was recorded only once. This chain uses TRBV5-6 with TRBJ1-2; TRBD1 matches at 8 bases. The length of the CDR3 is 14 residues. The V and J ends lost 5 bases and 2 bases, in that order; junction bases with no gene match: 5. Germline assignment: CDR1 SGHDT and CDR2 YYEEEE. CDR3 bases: TGTGCCAGCAGGATCACAGGGGGGAACTATGGCTACACCTTC. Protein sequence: CASRITGGNYGYTF.

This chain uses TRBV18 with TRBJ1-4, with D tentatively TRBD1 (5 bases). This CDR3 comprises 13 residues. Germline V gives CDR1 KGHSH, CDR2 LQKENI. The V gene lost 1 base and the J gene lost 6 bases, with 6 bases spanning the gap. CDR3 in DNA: TGTGCCAGCTCACCACAGGGGTATGAAAAACTGTTTTTT. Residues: CASSPQGYEKLFF.

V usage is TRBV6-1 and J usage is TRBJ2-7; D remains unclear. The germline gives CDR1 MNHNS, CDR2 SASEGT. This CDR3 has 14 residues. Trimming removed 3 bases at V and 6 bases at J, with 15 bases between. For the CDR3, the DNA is TGTGCCAGCAGTGAGTTCGTGAGATTTGGCGAGCAGTACTTC. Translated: CASSEFVRFGEQYF.

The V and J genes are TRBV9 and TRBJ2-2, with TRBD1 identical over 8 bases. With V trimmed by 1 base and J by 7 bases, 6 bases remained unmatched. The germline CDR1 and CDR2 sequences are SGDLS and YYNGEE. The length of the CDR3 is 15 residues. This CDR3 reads CASSVTGGPGGELFF. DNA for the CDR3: TGTGCCAGCAGCGTAACAGGGGGGCCCGGCGGGGAGCTGTTTTTT.

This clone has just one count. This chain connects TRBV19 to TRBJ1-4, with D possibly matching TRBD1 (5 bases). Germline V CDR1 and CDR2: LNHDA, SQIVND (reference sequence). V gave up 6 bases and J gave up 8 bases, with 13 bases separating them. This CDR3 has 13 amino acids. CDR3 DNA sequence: TGTGCCAGTAGAACAGGTGGGCGGGAAAAACTGTTTTTT. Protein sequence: CASRTGGREKLFF. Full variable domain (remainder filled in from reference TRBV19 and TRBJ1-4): DGGITQSPKYLFRKEGQNVTLSCEQNLNHDAMYWYRQDPGQGLRLIYYSQIVNDFQKGDIAEGYSVSREKKESFPLTVTSAQKNPTAFYLCASRTGGREKLFFGSGTQLSVL.

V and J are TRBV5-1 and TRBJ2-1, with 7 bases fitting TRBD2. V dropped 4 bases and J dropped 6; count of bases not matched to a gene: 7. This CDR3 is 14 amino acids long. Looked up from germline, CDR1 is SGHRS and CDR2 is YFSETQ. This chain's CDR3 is CASSQTSPGNEQFF. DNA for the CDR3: TGCGCCAGCAGCCAGACTAGCCCGGGCAATGAGCAGTTCTTC.

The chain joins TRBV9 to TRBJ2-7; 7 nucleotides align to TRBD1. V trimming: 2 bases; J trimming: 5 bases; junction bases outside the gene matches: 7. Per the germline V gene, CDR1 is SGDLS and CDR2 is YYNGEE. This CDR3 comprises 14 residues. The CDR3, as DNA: TGTGCCAGCAGCGTGACAGGGCTAGGGGACGAGCAGTACTTC. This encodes CASSVTGLGDEQYF.

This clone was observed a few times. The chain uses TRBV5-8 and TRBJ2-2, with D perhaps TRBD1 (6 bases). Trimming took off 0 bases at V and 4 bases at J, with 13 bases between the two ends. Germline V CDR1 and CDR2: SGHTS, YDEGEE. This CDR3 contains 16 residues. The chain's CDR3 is CASSLAGRGRTGELFF. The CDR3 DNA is TGTGCCAGCAGCTTGGCCGGCAGGGGCCGCACCGGGGAGCTGTTTTTT.